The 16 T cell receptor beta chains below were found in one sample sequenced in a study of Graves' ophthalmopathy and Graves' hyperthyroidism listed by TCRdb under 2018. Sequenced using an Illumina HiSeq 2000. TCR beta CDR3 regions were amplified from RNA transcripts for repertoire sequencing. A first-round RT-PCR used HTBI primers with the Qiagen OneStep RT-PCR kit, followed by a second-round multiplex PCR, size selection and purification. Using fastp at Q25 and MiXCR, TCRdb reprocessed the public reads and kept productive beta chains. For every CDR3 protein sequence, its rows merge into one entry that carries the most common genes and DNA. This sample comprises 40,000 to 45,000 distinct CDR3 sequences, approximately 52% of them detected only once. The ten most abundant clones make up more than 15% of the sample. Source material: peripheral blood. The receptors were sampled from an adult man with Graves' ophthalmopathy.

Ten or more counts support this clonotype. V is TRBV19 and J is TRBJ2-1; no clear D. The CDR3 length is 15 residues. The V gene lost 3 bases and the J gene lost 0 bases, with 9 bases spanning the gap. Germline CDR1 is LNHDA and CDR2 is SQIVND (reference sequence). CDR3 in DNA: TGTGCCAGTAGTATTCAGAGCAGCTCCTACAATGAGCAGTTCTTC. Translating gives CASSIQSSSYNEQFF.

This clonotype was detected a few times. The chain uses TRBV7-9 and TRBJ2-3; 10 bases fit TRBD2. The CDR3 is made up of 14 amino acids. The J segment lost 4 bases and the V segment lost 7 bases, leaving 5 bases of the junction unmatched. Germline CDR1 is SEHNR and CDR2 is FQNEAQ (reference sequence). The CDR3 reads CASTSGGAADTQYF. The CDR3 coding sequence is TGTGCCAGCACGAGCGGGGGGGCCGCAGATACGCAGTATTTT.

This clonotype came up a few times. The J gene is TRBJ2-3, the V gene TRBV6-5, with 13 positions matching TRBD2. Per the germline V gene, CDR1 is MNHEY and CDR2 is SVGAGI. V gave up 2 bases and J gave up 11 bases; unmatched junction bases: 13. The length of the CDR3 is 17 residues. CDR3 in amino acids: CASSYAGTSGKDNEQYF. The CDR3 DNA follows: TGTGCCAGCAGTTACGCCGGGACTAGCGGGAAGGACAATGAGCAGTATTTT.

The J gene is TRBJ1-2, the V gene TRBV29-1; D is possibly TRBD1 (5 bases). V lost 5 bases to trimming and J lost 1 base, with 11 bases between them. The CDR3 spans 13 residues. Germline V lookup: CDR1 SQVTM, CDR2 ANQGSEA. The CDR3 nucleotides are TGCAGCGTTTGGGGCGTCGGTAACTATGGCTACACCTTC. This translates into CSVWGVGNYGYTF.

For the CDR3, the DNA is TGCAGTGCCAACCGGGACAGGGGGACCGGGGAGCTGTTTTTT. The encoded protein is CSANRDRGTGELFF. The rearrangement joins TRBV20-1 to TRBJ2-2; 11 nucleotides match TRBD1. CDR3 length equals 14 residues. Germline assignment: CDR1 DFQATT and CDR2 SNEGSKA (reference sequence). The trim removed 6 bases at V and 5 bases at J, leaving 5 bases unmatched.

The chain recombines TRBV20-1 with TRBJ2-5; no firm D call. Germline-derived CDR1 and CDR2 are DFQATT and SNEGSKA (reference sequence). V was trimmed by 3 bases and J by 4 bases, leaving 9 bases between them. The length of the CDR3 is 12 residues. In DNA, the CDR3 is TGCAGTGCTAGTATGTTAAGAGAGACCCAGTACTTC. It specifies CSASMLRETQYF.

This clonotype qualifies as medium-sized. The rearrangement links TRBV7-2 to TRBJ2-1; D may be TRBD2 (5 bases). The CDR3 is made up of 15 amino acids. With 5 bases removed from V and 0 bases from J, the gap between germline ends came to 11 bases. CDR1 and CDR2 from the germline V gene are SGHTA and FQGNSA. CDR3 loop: CASSVGVSSYNEQFF. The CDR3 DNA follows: TGTGCCAGCAGCGTCGGGGTGAGCTCCTACAATGAGCAGTTCTTC.

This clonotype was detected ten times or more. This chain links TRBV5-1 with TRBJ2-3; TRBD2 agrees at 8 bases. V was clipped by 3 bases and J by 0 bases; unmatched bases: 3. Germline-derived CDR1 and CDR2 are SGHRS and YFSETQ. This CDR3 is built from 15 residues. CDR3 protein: CASSYTSGSTDTQYF. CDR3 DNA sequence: TGCGCCAGCAGCTATACTAGCGGCAGCACAGATACGCAGTATTTT.

CDR3 in DNA: TGCGCCAGCAGCGATCTCTACGAGCAGTACTTC. This sequence encodes CASSDLYEQYF. The J gene is TRBJ2-7, the V gene TRBV5-1; D is unresolved. CDR3 size: 11 residues. CDR1 SGHRS and CDR2 YFSETQ come from the germline V gene. Trimming pared 4 bases from V and 3 bases from J, leaving 5 bases between. The full variable domain, rest sourced from reference TRBV5-1 and TRBJ2-7, is KAGVTQTPRYLIKTRGQQVTLSCSPISGHRSVSWYQQTPGQGLQFLFEYFSETQRNKGNFPGRFSGRQFSNSRSEMNVSTLELGDSALYLCASSDLYEQYFGPGTRLTVT.

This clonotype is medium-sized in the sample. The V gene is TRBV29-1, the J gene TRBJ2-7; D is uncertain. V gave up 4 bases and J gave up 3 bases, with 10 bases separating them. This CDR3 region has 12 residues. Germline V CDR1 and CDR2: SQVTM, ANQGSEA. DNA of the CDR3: TGCAGCGTTGTAGAAGGCGACTACGAGCAGTACTTC. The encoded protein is CSVVEGDYEQYF.

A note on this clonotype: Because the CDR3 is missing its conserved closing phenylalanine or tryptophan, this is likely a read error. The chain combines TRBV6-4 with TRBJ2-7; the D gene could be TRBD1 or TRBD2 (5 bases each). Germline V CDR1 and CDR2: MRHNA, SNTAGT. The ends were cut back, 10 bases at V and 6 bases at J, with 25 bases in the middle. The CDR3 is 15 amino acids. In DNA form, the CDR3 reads TGTGCCACCCCGGTGGGGCAGGAGGTTCCCTGCGAGCAGTACGCC. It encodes CATPVGQEVPCEQYA.

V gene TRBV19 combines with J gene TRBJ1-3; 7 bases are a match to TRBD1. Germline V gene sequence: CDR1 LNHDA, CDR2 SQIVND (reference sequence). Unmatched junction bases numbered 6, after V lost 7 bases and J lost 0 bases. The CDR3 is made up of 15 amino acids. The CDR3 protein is CASNARGRSGNTIYF. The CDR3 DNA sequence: TGTGCCAGTAATGCGAGGGGGCGCTCTGGAAACACCATATATTTT.

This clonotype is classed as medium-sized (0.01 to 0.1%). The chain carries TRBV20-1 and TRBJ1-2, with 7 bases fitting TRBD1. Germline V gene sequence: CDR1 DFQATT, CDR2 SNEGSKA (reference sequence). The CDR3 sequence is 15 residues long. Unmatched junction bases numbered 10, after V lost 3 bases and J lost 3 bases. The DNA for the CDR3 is TGCAGTGCTAGGCAAACCGACAGGGCTTACTATGGCTACACCTTC. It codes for CSARQTDRAYYGYTF.

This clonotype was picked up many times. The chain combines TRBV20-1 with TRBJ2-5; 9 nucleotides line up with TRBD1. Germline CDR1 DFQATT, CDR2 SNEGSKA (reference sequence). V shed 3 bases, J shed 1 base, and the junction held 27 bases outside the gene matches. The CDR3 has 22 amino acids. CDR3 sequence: CSASNHRDRVSGTTCAQETQYF. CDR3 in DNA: TGCAGTGCTAGCAACCACCGGGACAGGGTGTCGGGGACAACATGTGCCCAAGAGACCCAGTACTTC.

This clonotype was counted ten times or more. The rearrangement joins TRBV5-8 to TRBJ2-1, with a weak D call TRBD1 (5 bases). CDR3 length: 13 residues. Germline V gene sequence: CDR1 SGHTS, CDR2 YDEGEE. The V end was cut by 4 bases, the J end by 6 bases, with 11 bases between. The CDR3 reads CASSPRQINEQFF. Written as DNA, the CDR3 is TGTGCCAGCAGCCCTCGACAGATCAATGAGCAGTTCTTC.

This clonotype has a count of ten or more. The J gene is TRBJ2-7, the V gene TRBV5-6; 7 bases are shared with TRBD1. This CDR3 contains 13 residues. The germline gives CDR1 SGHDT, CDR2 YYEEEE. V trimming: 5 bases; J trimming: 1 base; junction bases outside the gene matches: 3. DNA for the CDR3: TGTGCCAGCAGGCGGACAGGATCCTACGAGCAGTACTTC. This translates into CASRRTGSYEQYF.